This T cell receptor beta chain was profiled in a study of T cells in Graves' hyperthyroidism and ophthalmopathy. Study-wide findings and caveats: Most thyroid clonotypes with frequency above 0.001 were detected in blood.

On the basis of clinical symptoms, serum thyroxine and TRAb, thyroid ultrasound and orbital computed tomography, diagnoses were made. Amplified TCR beta CDR3 regions came from RNA transcripts. First-round RT-PCR targeting the TCR CDR3 was performed with the HTBI primer set. MiXCR was run by TCRdb on the multiplex PCR reads, yielding one entry per CDR3 protein. This table holds around 580,000 distinct CDR3 sequences, about a sixth found once. The CDR3 is 13 residues long. Germline V gene lookup returns CDR1 MNHEY and CDR2 SVGAGI. Between the trimmed V and J ends, which lost 8 bases and 5 bases, there was a span of 12 bases. Worth noting for this clonotype: Its target is unknown.

This TCR was sampled from a woman between 18 and 29 years old with Graves' hyperthyroidism. The material sequenced was blood. The chain recombines TRBV6-5 with TRBJ2-2, with TRBD2 as a possible D gene (6 bases). Here the CDR3 DNA reads TGTGCCAGCTTACTAGCTGAGACCGGGGAGCTGTTTTTT. This codes for CASLLAETGELFF.